Each of the 4 T cell receptor beta chains below was sequenced from the same sample in a study of T cells after yellow fever vaccination. TCRdb analysed the 5' RACE reads with MiXCR anew, one entry per CDR3 protein. The sample shows hundreds of thousands of distinct CDR3 sequences, roughly a sixth of them seen only once. The sample consisted of PBMCs, taken 4 to 6 days after the first yellow fever vaccination. These receptors originate from a man between 18 and 35 years old who received the YFV17D yellow fever vaccine.

This clonotype was detected only a few times. This chain joins TRBV19 and TRBJ2-2; weak D call: TRBD1 (5 bases). Trimming stripped 3 bases from V and 4 bases from J, with 15 bases between. The CDR3 is made up of 16 amino acids. Germline lookup yields CDR1 LNHDA and CDR2 SQIVND (reference sequence). CDR3 region: CASSMGRTWGTGELFF. Written as DNA, the CDR3 is TGTGCCAGTAGTATGGGGCGGACCTGGGGCACCGGGGAGCTGTTTTTT.

This clonotype was detected only a few times. The chain links TRBV6-1 to TRBJ2-7, with TRBD2 matching over 7 bases. Germline CDR1 is MNHNS and CDR2 is SASEGT. This CDR3 region has 16 residues. V lost 5 bases and J lost 6; bases outside the gene matches: 16. CDR3 DNA: TGTGCCAGCAGTCCTCGGGACGAATGGACGGGGGGCGAGCAGTACGTC. Translating gives CASSPRDEWTGGEQYV.

The chain carries TRBV5-1 and TRBJ1-6, with no clear D. Trimming shortened V by 3 bases and J by 6 bases, and 7 bases separated the two germline ends. This CDR3 contains 13 residues. CDR1 is SGHRS, CDR2 YFSETQ, per germline. Here the CDR3 reads CASSSEVNSPLHF. The DNA of the CDR3 is TGCGCCAGCAGCTCGGAGGTTAATTCACCCCTCCACTTT.

This chain's CDR3 is CASRSRETQYF. CDR3 sequence (DNA): TGTGCCAGCAGGTCGAGGGAGACCCAGTACTTC. The J gene is TRBJ2-5, the V gene TRBV7-2; D is unclear. Germline CDR1 is SGHTA and CDR2 is FQGNSA. This CDR3 spans 11 amino acids. V dropped 6 bases and J dropped 5 bases, with 7 bases sitting between them.